The TCR beta chain under discussion was sequenced for a study of T-cell reconstitution after alpha-beta-depleted transplantation in children. Study results and limitations: Surviving recipient T cells and intrathymic progenitors accounted for some patients' high TCRbeta diversity at day 60. It was newly produced T cells that mostly accounted for T-cell counts and diversity one year after transplant.

Unique molecular identifiers were used to barcode this TCRbeta library. MiXCR, applied by TCRdb to the PCR reads, yields one record per CDR3 protein. Among more than 100,000 distinct CDR3 sequences, 20% to 25% were seen once, and the ten largest hold approximately 10%. With regard to this clonotype: Its antigen is undetermined.

CDR3 length: 14 amino acids. V lost 5 bases, J lost 5 bases, and 13 bases lay in between. The germline CDR1 and CDR2 sequences are SGDLS and YYNGEE. This TCR came from a male patient aged 2-10 years who had a stem cell transplant for chronic granulomatous disease, so the T cells may come from the graft donor. The chain carries TRBV9 and TRBJ2-2; the D gene could be TRBD1 or TRBD2 (7 bases each). The source was PBMCs, mostly from graft donor cells, collected 180 days after TCRalphabeta/CD19-depleted stem cell transplant. CDR3 sequence reads: CASSTRGGTGELFF. CDR3 in DNA: TGTGCCAGCAGTACCAGGGGGGGGACCGGGGAGCTGTTTTTT.